This T cell receptor (beta chain) emerged from a study of PD-1 blockade in classical Hodgkin lymphoma (dated by TCRdb to 2020 to 2022). Regarding the study in general: Nivolumab dosing was 3 mg/kg intravenously every 2 weeks, continuing until either disease progression or unacceptable toxicity. A peripheral blood immune signature of response to PD-1 blockade in classical Hodgkin lymphoma was defined using TCR beta sequencing and CyTOF. The paper's findings and limits, for the study overall: Newly diagnosed patients were reported to have lower baseline TCR diversity than healthy donors, and relapsed/refractory patients were reported to have lower baseline TCR diversity still. By C4D1, a significant rise was seen in CD4+ TCR diversity but not in CD8+ TCR diversity (p=0.0027 vs p=0.16), and the rise was most apparent among complete responders (p=0.02). Among trial patients, those achieving complete response had baseline diversity similar to that of newly diagnosed patients, while diversity was significantly lower in partial responders and progressors. The study covered only a single clinical trial cohort, and the causes of the repertoire differences, possibly disease activity or prior therapy, were still not defined. Lower diversity was observed in patients in whom nivolumab was started less than 1 year after ASCT, and these patients were excluded from later analyses so that confounding by immune reconstitution would be avoided.

Reading from cysteine to phenylalanine, the CDR3 counts 13 amino acids. This entry keeps only the CDR3 DNA: 39 bases, framed from base 1. CDR1 and CDR2, looked up from the germline V gene, are SGHTA and FQGNSA. V drops 2 bases and J drops 3 bases, leaving 7 bases in between. The count of this clone is one. No antigen is known for it. Base qualities are not provided; no much larger clone lies one nucleotide away. The Qiagen DNeasy kit was used to extract genomic DNA from unsorted PBMCs and from the negatively selected CD4+ and CD8+ fractions. TCR beta CDR3 regions were subjected to amplification by immunoSEQ multiplex PCR with primers that anneal to V and J segments. Amplification bias was minimized using a synthetic immune receptor repertoire, and residual bias was removed computationally after sequencing. Processing in the source paper ran as follows. Repertoire diversity was quantified as the Shannon entropy index using custom Python scripts. Unsorted, CD4+ and CD8+ repertoires were analyzed separately, except in combined analyses where CD4+ and CD8+ sequences were merged in silico. A clone counted as expanded when the clone's frequency after treatment rose at least 2-fold relative to C1D1, and clones undetected at baseline were given a pseudocount of 0.5. Singleton clones were defined as clones with 0 or 1 copy at C1D1, and non-singleton clones were defined as clones with 2 or more copies. Clones expanded in unsorted samples were annotated as CD4+, CD8+ or unknown by matching protein sequences in sorted samples from the same patient. Wilcoxon tests on paired samples were used to test diversity changes from C1D1 to C4D1. The table was pulled from immuneACCESS by TCRdb, which kept in-frame rearrangements only. Such tables lose some clones; where checked, under half of the loss comes from unresolved V genes, and the rest has no known cause. For V, J and clone size, that table is used; D and trimming come from the DNA. The sample yields some 39,000 clones; roughly 73% were counted once. Jointly, the top ten make up around 37% of the sample.

This specimen's time point label, interpreted: cycle 4 day 1 (C4D1), after 6 weeks of nivolumab. Every trial patient had relapsed after autologous stem cell transplantation, and cohorts A, B and C differed in prior brentuximab vedotin exposure. The trial cohort comprised some 60 patients with relapsed/refractory classical Hodgkin lymphoma whose best overall responses were complete response, partial response or progressive disease. Trial patients were treated with single-agent nivolumab in the multi-cohort phase II CheckMate 205 trial. Best overall response was determined by an independent review committee according to the 2007 International Working Group response criteria. Trial PBMCs were collected just before the start of nivolumab (C1D1) and during therapy at cycle 2 day 1 and cycle 4 day 1. Peripheral blood was collected in 8 mL Vacutainer Cell Preparation Tubes, from which PBMCs were isolated by centrifugation and then cryopreserved.

This TCR was recovered from a human donor with classical Hodgkin lymphoma. Material: peripheral blood mononuclear cells (PBMCs), obtained before the fourth cycle of nivolumab. The rearrangement combines TRBV7-2 with TRBJ1-2; the D gene remains uncertain. The CDR3: CASSLPQDYGYTF. In nucleotides, the sequence is TGTGCCAGCAGCTTACCCCAGGACTATGGCTACACCTTC.